Shown below are 19 T cell receptor beta chains from a single sample sequenced in a study of spatial heterogeneity in lung cancer. The sample's time point: sample taken at primary tumor resection. The study sequenced unsorted whole RNA from tumor, nontumor lung or frozen PBMC. Each CDR3 protein gets one entry after TCRdb re-called the 5' RACE reads with MiXCR. The table shows over 5,500 distinct CDR3 sequences, with roughly 6.1% occurring only once. Source: normal lung tissue next to the tumor, taken at surgery. Source of these receptors: a female donor with early-stage non-small cell lung cancer.

Comment on this clonotype: With the library built for alpha chains, this beta chain is off target and its frequency is not meaningful. This chain links TRBV28 with TRBJ2-5; 11 bases fit TRBD2. V shed 7 bases and J 4 bases; nucleotides not matched to a gene: 11. Germline lookup yields CDR1 MDHEN and CDR2 SYDVKM. This CDR3 has 16 residues. The CDR3 DNA is TGTGCCAGCACCTCATTACTAGCGGGAGCTGGAGAGACCCAGTACTTC. Protein sequence: CASTSLLAGAGETQYF.

As concerns this clonotype: This beta chain is an off-target read within a library intended for alpha chains, so its frequency means little. The chain joins TRBV4-1 to TRBJ1-1, with 7 nucleotides matching TRBD1. The J segment lost 3 bases and the V segment lost 1 base, leaving 5 bases of the junction unmatched. Germline V gene sequence: CDR1 MGHRA, CDR2 YSYEKL. CDR3 length equals 15 residues. The CDR3: CASSQGGTGDTEAFF. Here the CDR3 DNA reads TGCGCCAGCAGCCAAGGCGGTACAGGGGACACTGAAGCTTTCTTT.

This clonotype was recorded many times. A library prepared for alpha chains yielded this beta chain as an off-target read; its size is of little meaning. V usage is TRBV5-1 and J usage is TRBJ1-5; D gene unclear. Germline V lookup: CDR1 SGHRS, CDR2 YFSETQ. CDR3 length: 14 amino acids. The V end was cut by 4 bases, the J end by 1 base, with 9 bases between. CDR3 sequence reads: CASSPHWSNQPQHF. CDR3 coding DNA: TGCGCCAGCAGCCCACATTGGAGCAATCAGCCCCAGCATTTT.

A remark on this clonotype: One base away lies a much larger clone, so this may be a sequencing read error. This beta chain lies outside the target of a library built for alpha chains; its clone size means little. The rearrangement joins TRBV7-2 to TRBJ2-7, with D perhaps TRBD2 (5 bases). This CDR3 region has 15 residues. In germline, CDR1 is SGHTA, CDR2 FQGNSA. The CDR3 sequence: CANSPKRESLHEQYF. The CDR3 nucleotides are TGTGCCAACAGCCCCAAGAGGGAGTCTCTCCACGAGCAGTACTTC.

In regard to this clonotype: A much larger clonotype is one base distant, so this may be a read error. This beta chain is a stray read from a library made for alpha chains; its abundance is not meaningful. The chain is built from TRBV6-5 and TRBJ2-2, with 8 bases fitting TRBD2. The CDR3 sequence is 16 residues long. Germline V lookup: CDR1 MNHEY, CDR2 SVGAGI. CDR3 residues: CVSSYGAGANTGELFF. The CDR3 coding sequence is TGTGTCAGCAGTTACGGAGCGGGAGCGAACACCGGGGAGCTGTTTTTT.

This clonotype was recorded many times. This beta chain is a stray sequence in a library constructed for alpha chains; its clone size is not meaningful. This chain uses TRBV9 with TRBJ2-2; D remains ambiguous. V was shortened by 3 bases and J by 1 base, with 7 bases between the two germline ends. This CDR3 is 14 amino acids long. The germline gives CDR1 SGDLS, CDR2 YYNGEE. This CDR3 is CASSESGNTGELFF. DNA of the CDR3: TGTGCCAGCAGCGAATCGGGGAACACCGGGGAGCTGTTTTTT.

About this clonotype: This beta chain slipped into a library made for alpha chains as a stray read, so its size is not meaningful. The V gene is TRBV30, the J gene TRBJ2-7, with a weak D call TRBD1 (5 bases). The CDR3 runs 13 residues. V gave up 5 bases and J gave up 0 bases, with 11 bases separating them. The V gene's germline CDR1 is GTSNPN and CDR2 SVGIG (reference sequence). CDR3 sequence (DNA): TGTGCCTGGGATACAGGAAGCTCCTACGAGCAGTACTTC. Protein sequence: CAWDTGSSYEQYF.

By proportion, this clonotype is large. This beta chain is a stray read from a library made for alpha chains; its abundance is not meaningful. The chain couples TRBV28 to TRBJ2-7, with 10 positions matching TRBD1. Trimming at V came to 3 bases and at J to 0 bases, leaving 5 bases not matched to a gene. This CDR3 is built from 16 residues. CDR1 is MDHEN and CDR2 is SYDVKM in the germline V gene. In nucleotides, the CDR3 is TGTGCCAGCAGTTTCCCGGGACAGGGGAACTCCTACGAGCAGTACTTC. This sequence encodes CASSFPGQGNSYEQYF.

By frequency in the sample, this clonotype is medium-sized. Since the library was made to target alpha chains, this beta chain is a stray read and its abundance is not meaningful. V is TRBV29-1 and J is TRBJ2-2, with TRBD1 identical over 8 bases. Germline V gene data show CDR1 as SQVTM and CDR2 as ANQGSEA. Trimming at V came to 3 bases and at J to 4 bases, leaving 4 bases not matched to a gene. The CDR3 sequence is 14 residues long. The CDR3 region is CSVDDRGSTGELFF. The CDR3 DNA follows: TGCAGCGTTGACGACAGGGGAAGCACCGGGGAGCTGTTTTTT.

This clonotype was counted at least ten times. This beta chain appears as a stray read in a library generated for alpha chains; its size is not informative. As DNA, the CDR3 is TGTGCCAGCAGCTTATCTTTCGGGGGGAATCAGCCCCAGCATTTT. Protein product: CASSLSFGGNQPQHF. The chain is built from TRBV7-2 and TRBJ1-5; D possibly corresponds to TRBD1 (5 bases). CDR3 length equals 15 residues. V lost 2 bases to trimming and J lost 4 bases, with 12 bases between them. Germline CDR1 reads SGHTA; CDR2 reads FQGNSA.

Many counts were recorded for this clonotype. The size of this beta chain means little, since it is a stray read in a library made for alpha chains. The chain combines TRBV29-1 with TRBJ1-2; TRBD1 agrees at 10 bases. The V gene's germline CDR1 is SQVTM and CDR2 ANQGSEA. After removal of 6 bases from V and 7 bases from J, the junction contained 8 bases not matched to a gene. This CDR3 region has 13 residues. The CDR3 is CSVGGQGEIGYTF. The CDR3 DNA reads TGCAGCGTCGGTGGACAGGGGGAGATTGGCTACACCTTC.

This clonotype is medium-sized. Because the library targeted alpha chains, this beta chain is an off-target read whose size means little. The rearrangement uses TRBV5-8 and TRBJ2-7; TRBD1 or TRBD2 may be the D gene (5 bases each). The CDR3 has 15 amino acids. The V end was cut by 3 bases, the J end by 6 bases, with 19 bases between. Germline CDR1 SGHTS, CDR2 YDEGEE. The CDR3 is CASSSRGQGKFEQYF. CDR3 bases: TGTGCCAGCAGCTCGAGGGGTCAGGGAAAGTTCGAGCAGTACTTC. Drawing the rest from reference TRBV5-8 and TRBJ2-7, the complete variable domain is EAGVTQSPTHLIKTRGQQATLRCSPISGHTSVYWYQQALGLGLQFLLWYDEGEERNRGNFPPRFSGRQFPNYSSELNVNALELEDSALYLCASSSRGQGKFEQYFGPGTRLTVT.

In this sample, this clonotype turned up many times. This beta chain appears as a stray read in a library generated for alpha chains; its size is not informative. DNA for the CDR3: TGTGCCAGCAGCCCCCTAGCGGGATTTGGGACCGGGGAGCTGTTTTTT. Amino acids: CASSPLAGFGTGELFF. V gene TRBV9 combines with J gene TRBJ2-2; TRBD2 aligns across 9 bases. The germline gives CDR1 SGDLS, CDR2 YYNGEE. This CDR3 has 16 amino acids. V lost 4 bases to trimming and J lost 5 bases; unmatched junction nucleotides: 9. The complete variable domain, with remaining parts taken from reference TRBV9 and TRBJ2-2, reads DSGVTQTPKHLITATGQRVTLRCSPRSGDLSVYWYQQSLDQGLQFLIQYYNGEERAKGNILERFSAQQFPDLHSELNLSSLELGDSALYFCASSPLAGFGTGELFFGEGSRLTVL.

By sample fraction, this clonotype is medium-sized (0.01 to 0.1%). This beta chain is off target for a library built for alpha chains, so its abundance means little. CDR3 coding DNA: TGTGCCAGTGAGGGGGATACGCAGTATTTT. It specifies CASEGDTQYF. The chain recombines TRBV19 with TRBJ2-3; D could derive from TRBD1 or TRBD2 (5 bases each). V lost 8 bases and J lost 6, with 6 bases in between. CDR3 size: 10 residues. From germline, CDR1 is LNHDA and CDR2 SQIVND (reference sequence).

This clonotype is labeled as medium-sized. The size of this beta chain means little, since it is a stray read in a library made for alpha chains. This chain connects TRBV5-5 to TRBJ1-5; D ambiguous. V lost 1 base to trimming and J lost 1 base, with 3 bases between them. CDR1 is SGHKS, CDR2 YYEKEE, per germline (reference sequence). CDR3 length equals 13 residues. The CDR3, as DNA: TGTGCCAGCAGCTTGAGGAGCAATCAGCCCCAGCATTTT. Translating gives CASSLRSNQPQHF.

This clonotype is categorized as medium-sized. A library prepared for alpha chains yielded this beta chain as an off-target read; its size is of little meaning. The chain uses TRBV7-6 and TRBJ2-2; 8 nucleotides agree with TRBD1. CDR3 length: 16 residues. Germline V gives CDR1 SGHVS, CDR2 FNYEAQ. Trimming removed 1 base from V and 3 bases from J; junction bases left unmatched: 4. The CDR3: CASSLGQGAYTGELFF. DNA of the CDR3: TGTGCCAGCAGCTTAGGTCAGGGGGCGTACACCGGGGAGCTGTTTTTT.

This clonotype was recorded at least ten times. This beta chain is an off-target read within a library intended for alpha chains, so its frequency means little. The chain is built from TRBV27 and TRBJ2-1; 9 positions match TRBD1. The CDR3 extends over 14 amino acids. V gave up 3 bases and J gave up 7 bases; unmatched junction bases: 4. Germline lookup yields CDR1 MNHEY and CDR2 SMNVEV (reference sequence). The CDR3, as DNA: TGTGCCAGCAGTTTTGGGACAGGGCGAAATGAGCAGTTCTTC. Its protein product is CASSFGTGRNEQFF.

This clonotype was detected many times. This beta chain slipped into a library made for alpha chains as a stray read, so its size is not meaningful. V and J are TRBV27 and TRBJ2-7, with D perhaps matching TRBD1 (6 bases). The CDR3 length is 15 residues. V was cut by 2 bases and J by 2 bases, with 13 bases left in between. Germline CDR1 is MNHEY and CDR2 is SMNVEV (reference sequence). CDR3 residues: CASSLTGLGPYEQYF. The CDR3 DNA reads TGTGCCAGCAGTTTAACAGGGTTGGGGCCCTACGAGCAGTACTTC.

Many counts were recorded for this clonotype. Little can be read into the size of this beta chain, an off-target read in a library designed for alpha chains. This sequence joins TRBV20-1 and TRBJ2-4; tentative D call: TRBD2 (5 bases). From germline, CDR1 is DFQATT and CDR2 SNEGSKA (reference sequence). With 4 bases removed from V and 7 bases from J, the gap between germline ends came to 14 bases. The CDR3 is 13 amino acids. The CDR3, as DNA: TGCAGTGCTACTCTTTCTGGGAGTAACATTCAGTACTTC. Translating it yields CSATLSGSNIQYF.